Below are 12 T cell receptor beta chains sequenced from a single sample in a study of siplizumab effects on memory and regulatory T cells. Assay used: immunoSEQ multiplex PCR; TCRdb lists only in-frame clones, some missing. The table shows more than 60,000 clones, with just over 95% occurring only once. Sample: naive CD8+ T cells sorted from blood. The receptors shown here come from a human donor in good health.

The rearrangement joins TRBV9 to TRBJ2-5, with D hard to call. The DNA end lines up better with TRBJ2-7; the J call may be wrong. The germline V gene encodes CDR1 SGDLS and CDR2 YYNGEE. This CDR3 has 14 residues. CDR3 nucleotides: TGTGCCAGCAGCGTAGGTAGGACGGAATACGAGCAGTACTTC. Translating it yields CASSVGRTEYEQYF.

The V gene is TRBV29-1, the J gene TRBJ2-1; possible D gene TRBD2, 5 bases. CDR3 length equals 16 residues. The V and J ends lost 4 bases and 1 base respectively, with 17 bases between them. Germline V CDR1 and CDR2: SQVTM, ANQGSEA. CDR3 bases: TGCAGCGTTGTGCCGTCTGGGGAGATTTCCTACAATGAGCAGTTCTTC. Its translation is CSVVPSGEISYNEQFF.

The chain is built from TRBV9 and TRBJ2-3, with a weak D call TRBD1 (6 bases). V dropped 5 bases and J dropped 0 bases, with 7 bases sitting between them. The V gene's germline CDR1 is SGDLS and CDR2 YYNGEE. The CDR3 is 13 residues long. The CDR3 DNA sequence: TGTGCCAGCAGGACAGGTAGCACAGATACGCAGTATTTT. Protein sequence: CASRTGSTDTQYF.

This chain uses TRBV13 with TRBJ2-1, with D possibly being TRBD2 (6 bases). Trimming pared 3 bases from V and 0 bases from J, leaving 9 bases between. Per the germline V gene, CDR1 is PRHDT and CDR2 is FYEKMQ (reference sequence). This CDR3 has 15 amino acids. DNA of the CDR3: TGTGCCAGCAGCTTTGGGGGGAGCTCCTACAATGAGCAGTTCTTC. Its protein is CASSFGGSSYNEQFF.

This clone was counted a single time. This sequence joins TRBV7-6 and TRBJ2-1, with 10 bases matching TRBD1. The CDR3 loop spans 17 amino acids. The V segment lost 1 base and the J segment 0 bases; nucleotides outside the gene matches: 3. Germline CDR1 reads SGHVS; CDR2 reads FNYEAQ. The CDR3, as DNA: TGTGCCAGCAGCTTAGGACAGGGGGCATTCTCCTACAATGAGCAGTTCTTC. It yields the protein CASSLGQGAFSYNEQFF. The full variable domain, with the rest looked up from reference TRBV7-6 and TRBJ2-1, is GAGVSQSPRYKVTKRGQDVALRCDPISGHVSLYWYRQALGQGPEFLTYFNYEAQQDKSGLPNDRFSAERPEGSISTLTIQRTEQRDSAMYRCASSLGQGAFSYNEQFFGPGTRLTVL.

The chain recombines TRBV7-7 with TRBJ2-7; 8 bases agree with TRBD1. This CDR3 is 15 amino acids long. V shed 5 bases and J 3 bases; nucleotides not matched to a gene: 9. The V gene's germline CDR1 is SSHAT and CDR2 FNYEAQ (reference sequence). CDR3 nucleotide sequence: TGTGCCAGCAGCCCATGGACAGGGAGCGGCTACGAGCAGTACTTC. Translation: CASSPWTGSGYEQYF.

This clone was seen a single time. This chain connects TRBV7-6 to TRBJ2-3; D gene unclear. Trimming removed 5 bases from V and 6 bases from J, with 12 bases in between. CDR3 size: 13 residues. Germline CDR1 is SGHVS and CDR2 is FNYEAQ. In DNA, the CDR3 is TGTGCCAGCAGCCCCAGCCAGCTGGATACGCAGTATTTT. Translating it yields CASSPSQLDTQYF.

The chain uses TRBV28 and TRBJ1-2; 11 bases are a match to TRBD1. The CDR3 is 14 residues long. In germline, CDR1 is MDHEN, CDR2 SYDVKM. J gave up 0 bases and V 11 bases, and 5 bases lay outside the gene matches. CDR3 amino acids: CAGQGADSNYGYTF. The CDR3 DNA sequence: TGTGCCGGACAGGGGGCCGATTCTAACTATGGCTACACCTTC.

The chain couples TRBV4-3 to TRBJ2-3, with 7 bases fitting TRBD1. CDR3 length: 15 amino acids. Germline CDR1 and CDR2: LGHNA and YSLEER. V shed 0 bases, J shed 1 base, and the junction held 1 base outside the gene matches. In DNA form, the CDR3 reads TGCGCCAGCAGCCAAGATACAGGGGGCACAGATACGCAGTATTTT. This translates into CASSQDTGGTDTQYF.

This sequence joins TRBV5-4 and TRBJ1-2; 7 nucleotides line up with TRBD1. The CDR3 extends over 18 amino acids. The V gene's germline CDR1 is SGHNT and CDR2 YYREEE (reference sequence). V lost 0 bases, J lost 5 bases, and 16 bases stayed unmatched. The chain's CDR3 is CASSLVVLRGAPFYGYTF. DNA of the CDR3: TGTGCCAGCAGCTTGGTAGTTCTCAGGGGGGCCCCATTTTATGGCTACACCTTC.

The rearrangement joins TRBV7-9 to TRBJ1-1, with D unresolved. The CDR3 length is 12 residues. Germline lookup yields CDR1 SEHNR and CDR2 FQNEAQ (reference sequence). Trimming took 3 bases from V and 4 from J, leaving 6 bases between them. CDR3: CASSFGSTEAFF. CDR3 DNA: TGTGCCAGCAGCTTTGGAAGCACTGAAGCTTTCTTT.

The gene calls are TRBV28 and TRBJ1-2; D may be TRBD1 (5 bases). The ends were cut back, 4 bases at V and 14 bases at J, with 14 bases in the middle. Germline V gives CDR1 MDHEN, CDR2 SYDVKM. The CDR3 covers 11 residues. The CDR3 coding sequence is TGTGCCAGCAGTTCGGGACCGGTGGGTACCTTC. Amino acids: CASSSGPVGTF.